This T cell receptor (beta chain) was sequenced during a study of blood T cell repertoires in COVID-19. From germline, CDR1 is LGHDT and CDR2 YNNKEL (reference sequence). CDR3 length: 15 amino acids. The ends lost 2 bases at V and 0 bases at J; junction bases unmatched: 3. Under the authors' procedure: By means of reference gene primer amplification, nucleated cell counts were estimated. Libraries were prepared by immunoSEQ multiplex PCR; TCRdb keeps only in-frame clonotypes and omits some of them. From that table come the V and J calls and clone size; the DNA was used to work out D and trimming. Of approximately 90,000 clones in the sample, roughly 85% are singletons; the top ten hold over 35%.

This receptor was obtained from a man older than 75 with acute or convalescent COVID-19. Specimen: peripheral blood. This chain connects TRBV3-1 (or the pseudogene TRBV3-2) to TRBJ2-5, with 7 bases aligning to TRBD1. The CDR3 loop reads CASSQKGTDQETQYF. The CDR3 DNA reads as TGTGCCAGCAGCCAAAAAGGGACAGACCAAGAGACCCAGTACTTC.